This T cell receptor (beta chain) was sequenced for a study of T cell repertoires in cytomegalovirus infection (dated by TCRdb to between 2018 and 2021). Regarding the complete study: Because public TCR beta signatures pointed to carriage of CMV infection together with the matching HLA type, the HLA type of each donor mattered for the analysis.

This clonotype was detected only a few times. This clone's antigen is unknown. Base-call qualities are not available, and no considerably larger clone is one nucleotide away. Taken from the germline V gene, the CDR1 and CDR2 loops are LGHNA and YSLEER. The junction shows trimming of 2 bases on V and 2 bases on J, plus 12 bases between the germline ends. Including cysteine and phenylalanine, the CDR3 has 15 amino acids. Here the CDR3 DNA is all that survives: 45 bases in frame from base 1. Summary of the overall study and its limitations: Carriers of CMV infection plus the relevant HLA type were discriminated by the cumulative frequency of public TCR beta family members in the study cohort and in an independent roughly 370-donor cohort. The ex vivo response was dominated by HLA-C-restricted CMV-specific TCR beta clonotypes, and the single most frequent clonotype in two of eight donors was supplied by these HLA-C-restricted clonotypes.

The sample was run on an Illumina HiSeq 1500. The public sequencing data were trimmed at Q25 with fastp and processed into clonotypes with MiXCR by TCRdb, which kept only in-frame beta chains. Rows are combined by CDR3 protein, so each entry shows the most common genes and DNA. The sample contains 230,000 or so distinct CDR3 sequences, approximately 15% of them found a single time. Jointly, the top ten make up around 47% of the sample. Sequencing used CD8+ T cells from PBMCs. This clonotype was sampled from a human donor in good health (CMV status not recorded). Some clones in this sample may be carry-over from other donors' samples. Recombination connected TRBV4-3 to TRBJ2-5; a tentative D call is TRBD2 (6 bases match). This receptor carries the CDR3 CASSQSPAGQETQYF. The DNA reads TGCGCCAGCAGCCAATCCCCGGCGGGGCAAGAGACCCAGTACTTC.